Sequencing of this T cell receptor beta chain was carried out in a study of cytomegalovirus exposure and HLA in healthy donors. Study in general: About 200 million T cells yielded about 120 million unique TCR beta sequences, as an earlier analysis found. Notes on the study in general: When a later analysis compared HLA-associated TCR beta chains with equally common others, the HLA-associated chains turned out to be more clonally expanded and to have lower generation probabilities. V- and J-gene trimming in TCR beta was tied to a missense DCLRE1C variant by an analysis performed later. There were some V segments, including TRBV6-2 and TRBV6-3, excluded as indistinguishable.

As concerns this clone: Its target is unknown.

The V and J ends lost 4 bases and 5 bases respectively, with 18 bases between them. Germline lookup yields CDR1 SGHRS and CDR2 YFSETQ. The CDR3 sequence is 16 residues long. Use of 60 Vbeta and 13 Jbeta primers characterized the PCR. Only in-frame clones appear in the TCRdb table, and some are missing; sequencing was by immunoSEQ multiplex PCR. The data contain 150,000 to 170,000 clones, around three quarters of them singletons. This sequence originates from a middle-aged woman in good health and CMV-seronegative. This sequence joins TRBV5-1 and TRBJ1-4; D possibly corresponds to TRBD1 (6 bases). Sequenced sample: PBMCs. The CDR3 reads CASSPRGVAGNEKLFF. DNA for the CDR3: TGCGCCAGCAGCCCGAGGGGGGTAGCGGGGAATGAAAAACTGTTTTTT.